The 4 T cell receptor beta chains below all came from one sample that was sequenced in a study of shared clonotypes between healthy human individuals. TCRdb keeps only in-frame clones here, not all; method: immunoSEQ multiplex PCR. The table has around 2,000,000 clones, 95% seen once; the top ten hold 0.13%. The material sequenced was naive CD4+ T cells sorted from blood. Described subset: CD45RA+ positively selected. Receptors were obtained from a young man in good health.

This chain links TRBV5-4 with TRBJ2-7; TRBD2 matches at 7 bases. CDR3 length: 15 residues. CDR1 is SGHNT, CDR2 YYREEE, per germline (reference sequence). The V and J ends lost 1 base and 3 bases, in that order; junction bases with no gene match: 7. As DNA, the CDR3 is TGTGCCAGCAGCTTGAAGGAAGGGACTATCTACGAGCAGTACTTC. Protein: CASSLKEGTIYEQYF. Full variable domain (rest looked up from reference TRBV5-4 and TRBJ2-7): ETGVTQSPTHLIKTRGQQVTLRCSSQSGHNTVSWYQQALGQGPQFIFQYYREEENGRGNFPPRFSGLQFPNYSSELNVNALELDDSALYLCASSLKEGTIYEQYFGPGTRLTVT.

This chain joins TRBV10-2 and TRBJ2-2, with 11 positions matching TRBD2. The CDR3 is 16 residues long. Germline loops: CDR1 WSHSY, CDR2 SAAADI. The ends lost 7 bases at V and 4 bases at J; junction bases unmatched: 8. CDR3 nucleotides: TGCGCCAGCATACTAGCGGGAGAGGGTGGCACCGGGGAGCTGTTTTTT. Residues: CASILAGEGGTGELFF.

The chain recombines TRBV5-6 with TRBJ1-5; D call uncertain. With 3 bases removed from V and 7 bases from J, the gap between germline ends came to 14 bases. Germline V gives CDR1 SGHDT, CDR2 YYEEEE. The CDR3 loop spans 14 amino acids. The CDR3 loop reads CASSWGGPEQPQHF. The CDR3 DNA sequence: TGTGCCAGCAGCTGGGGAGGGCCTGAGCAGCCCCAGCATTTT.

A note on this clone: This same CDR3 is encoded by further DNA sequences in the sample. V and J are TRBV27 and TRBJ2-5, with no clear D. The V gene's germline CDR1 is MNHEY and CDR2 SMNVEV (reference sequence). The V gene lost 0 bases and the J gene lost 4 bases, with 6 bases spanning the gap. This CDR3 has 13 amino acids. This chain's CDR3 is CASSLSYRETQYF. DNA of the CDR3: TGTGCCAGCAGTTTATCCTACCGAGAGACCCAGTACTTC.